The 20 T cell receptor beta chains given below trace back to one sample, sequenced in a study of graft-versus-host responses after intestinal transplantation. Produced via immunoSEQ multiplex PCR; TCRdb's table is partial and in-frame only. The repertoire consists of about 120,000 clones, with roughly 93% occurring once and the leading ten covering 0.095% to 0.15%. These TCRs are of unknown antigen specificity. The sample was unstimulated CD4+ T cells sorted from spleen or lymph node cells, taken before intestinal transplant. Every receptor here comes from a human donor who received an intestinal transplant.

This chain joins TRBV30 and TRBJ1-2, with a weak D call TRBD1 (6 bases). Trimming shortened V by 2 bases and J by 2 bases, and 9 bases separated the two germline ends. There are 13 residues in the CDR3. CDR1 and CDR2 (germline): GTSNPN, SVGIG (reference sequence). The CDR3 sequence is CAWSTTGNYGYTF. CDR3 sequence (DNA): TGTGCCTGGAGTACTACAGGGAACTATGGCTACACCTTC.

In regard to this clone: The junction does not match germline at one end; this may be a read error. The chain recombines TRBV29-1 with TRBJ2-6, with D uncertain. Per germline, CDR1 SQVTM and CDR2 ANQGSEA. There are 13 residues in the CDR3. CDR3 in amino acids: CSVQDSGANVLTF. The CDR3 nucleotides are TGCAGCGTTCAAGACTCTGGGGCCAACGTCCTGACTTTC.

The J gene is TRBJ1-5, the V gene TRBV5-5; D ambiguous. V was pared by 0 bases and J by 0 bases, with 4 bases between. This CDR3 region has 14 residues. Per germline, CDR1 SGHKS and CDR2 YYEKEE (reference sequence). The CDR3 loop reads CASSLGFSNQPQHF. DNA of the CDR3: TGTGCCAGCAGCTTGGGGTTTAGCAATCAGCCCCAGCATTTT.

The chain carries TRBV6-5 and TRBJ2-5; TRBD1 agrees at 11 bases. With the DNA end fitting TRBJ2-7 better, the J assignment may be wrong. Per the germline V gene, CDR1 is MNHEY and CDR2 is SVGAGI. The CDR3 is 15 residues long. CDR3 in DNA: TGTGCCAGCAGTTACTCGGGGACAGGGGGCTACGAGCAGTACTTC. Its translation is CASSYSGTGGYEQYF.

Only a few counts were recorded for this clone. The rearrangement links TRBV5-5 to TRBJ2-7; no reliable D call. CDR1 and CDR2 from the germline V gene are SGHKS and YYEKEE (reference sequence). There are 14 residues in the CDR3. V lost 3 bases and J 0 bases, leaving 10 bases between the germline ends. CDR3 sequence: CASSYTFSSYEQYF. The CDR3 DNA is TGTGCCAGCAGCTACACGTTCTCCTCCTACGAGCAGTACTTC.

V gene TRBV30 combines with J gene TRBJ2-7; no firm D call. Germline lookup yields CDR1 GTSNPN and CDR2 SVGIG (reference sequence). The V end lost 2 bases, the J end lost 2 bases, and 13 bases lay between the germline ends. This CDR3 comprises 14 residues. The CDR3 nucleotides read TGTGCCTGGAGTTATAGAACTGAGACCTACGAGCAGTACTTC. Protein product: CAWSYRTETYEQYF.

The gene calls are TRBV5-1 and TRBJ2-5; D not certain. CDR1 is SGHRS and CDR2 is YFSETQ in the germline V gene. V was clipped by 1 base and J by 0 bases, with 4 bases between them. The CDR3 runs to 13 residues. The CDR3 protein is CASSLRYQETQYF. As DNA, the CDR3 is TGCGCCAGCAGCTTGAGGTACCAAGAGACCCAGTACTTC.

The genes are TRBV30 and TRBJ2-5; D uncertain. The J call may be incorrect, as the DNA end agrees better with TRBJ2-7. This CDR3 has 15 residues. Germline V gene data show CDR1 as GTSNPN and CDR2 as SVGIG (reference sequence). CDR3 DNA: TGTGCCTGGAGTGTAGGGTACTACCGCTCCTACGAGCAGTACTTC. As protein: CAWSVGYYRSYEQYF.

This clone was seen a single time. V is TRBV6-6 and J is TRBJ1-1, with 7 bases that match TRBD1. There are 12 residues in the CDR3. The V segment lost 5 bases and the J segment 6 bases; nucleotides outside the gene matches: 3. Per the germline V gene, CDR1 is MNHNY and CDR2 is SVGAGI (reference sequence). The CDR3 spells CASSLTGAEAFF. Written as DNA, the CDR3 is TGTGCCAGCAGTCTTACAGGGGCTGAAGCTTTCTTT.

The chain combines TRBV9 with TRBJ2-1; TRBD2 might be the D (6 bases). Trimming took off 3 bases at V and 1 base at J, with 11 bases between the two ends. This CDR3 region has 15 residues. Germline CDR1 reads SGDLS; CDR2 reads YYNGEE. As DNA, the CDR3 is TGTGCCAGCAGCGGACCGGGACTGTCCTACAATGAGCAGTTCTTC. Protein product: CASSGPGLSYNEQFF.

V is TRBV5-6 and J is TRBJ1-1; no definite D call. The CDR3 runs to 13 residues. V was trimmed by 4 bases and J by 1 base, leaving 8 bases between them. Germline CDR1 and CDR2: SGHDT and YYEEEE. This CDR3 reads CASSLWENTEAFF. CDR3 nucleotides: TGTGCCAGCAGCCTTTGGGAGAACACTGAAGCTTTCTTT.

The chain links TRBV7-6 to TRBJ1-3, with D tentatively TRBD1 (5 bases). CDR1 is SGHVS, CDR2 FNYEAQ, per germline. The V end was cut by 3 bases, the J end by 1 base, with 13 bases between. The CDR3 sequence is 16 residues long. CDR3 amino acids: CASSLPLSGSGNTIYF. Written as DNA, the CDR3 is TGTGCCAGCAGCTTGCCGCTCTCAGGGTCTGGAAACACCATATATTTT.

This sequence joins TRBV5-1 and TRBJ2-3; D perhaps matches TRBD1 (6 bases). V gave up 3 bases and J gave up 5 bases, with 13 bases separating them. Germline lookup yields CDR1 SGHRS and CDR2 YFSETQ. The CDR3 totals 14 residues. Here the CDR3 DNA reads TGCGCCAGCAGCTCCGGACAGACGGAAGATACGCAGTATTTT. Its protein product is CASSSGQTEDTQYF.

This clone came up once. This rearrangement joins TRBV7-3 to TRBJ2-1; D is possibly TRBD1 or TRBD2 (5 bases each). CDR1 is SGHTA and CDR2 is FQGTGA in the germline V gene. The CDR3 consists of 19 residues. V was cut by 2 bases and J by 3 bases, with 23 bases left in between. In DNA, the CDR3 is TGTGCCAGCAGCTTAGAGTTGAGGTGGGACCCGTTGGACTACAATGAGCAGTTCTTC. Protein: CASSLELRWDPLDYNEQFF.

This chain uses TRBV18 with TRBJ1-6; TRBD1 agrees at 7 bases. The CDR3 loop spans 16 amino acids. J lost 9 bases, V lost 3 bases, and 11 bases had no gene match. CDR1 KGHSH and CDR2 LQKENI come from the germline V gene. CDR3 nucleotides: TGTGCCAGCTCACCGAGTAAACAGGCAGGGGGTTCACCCCTCCACTTT. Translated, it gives CASSPSKQAGGSPLHF. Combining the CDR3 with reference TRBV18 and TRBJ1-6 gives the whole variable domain NAGVMQNPRHLVRRRGQEARLRCSPMKGHSHVYWYRQLPEEGLKFMVYLQKENIIDESGMPKERFSAEFPKEGPSILRIQQVVRGDSAAYFCASSPSKQAGGSPLHFGNGTRLTVT.

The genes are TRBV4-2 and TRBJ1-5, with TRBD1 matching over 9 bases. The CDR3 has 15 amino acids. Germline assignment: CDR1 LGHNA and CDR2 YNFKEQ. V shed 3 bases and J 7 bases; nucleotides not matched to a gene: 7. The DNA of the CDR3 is TGTGCCAGCAGCCACGACAGGGGGAATCCCCAGCCCCAGCATTTT. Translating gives CASSHDRGNPQPQHF.

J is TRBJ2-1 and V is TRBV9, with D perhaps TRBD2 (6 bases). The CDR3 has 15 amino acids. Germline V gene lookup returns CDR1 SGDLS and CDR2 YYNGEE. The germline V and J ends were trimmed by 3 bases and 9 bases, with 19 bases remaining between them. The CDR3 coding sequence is TGTGCCAGCAGCGATAAATATACGGGAGTGGGTGAGCAGTTCTTC. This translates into CASSDKYTGVGEQFF.

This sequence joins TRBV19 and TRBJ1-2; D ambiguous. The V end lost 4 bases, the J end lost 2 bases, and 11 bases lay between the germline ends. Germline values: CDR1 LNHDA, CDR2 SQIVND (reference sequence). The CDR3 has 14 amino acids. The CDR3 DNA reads TGTGCCAGTAGTAGCCCTGGCAGGAACTATGGCTACACCTTC. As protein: CASSSPGRNYGYTF.

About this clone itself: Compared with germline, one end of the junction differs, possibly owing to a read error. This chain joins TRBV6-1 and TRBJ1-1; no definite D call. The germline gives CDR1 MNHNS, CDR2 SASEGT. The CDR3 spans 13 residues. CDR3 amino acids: CAGRRHTNTEAFF. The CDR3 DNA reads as TGTGCCGGCAGGAGACACACGAACACTGAAGCTTTCTTT.

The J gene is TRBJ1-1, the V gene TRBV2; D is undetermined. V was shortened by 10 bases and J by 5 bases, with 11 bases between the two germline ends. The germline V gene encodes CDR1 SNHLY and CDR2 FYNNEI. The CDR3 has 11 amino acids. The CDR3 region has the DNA TGTGCCACTAACCGGGAGACTGAAGCTTTCTTT. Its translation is CATNRETEAFF.